This T cell receptor (beta chain) was found in a study of T cell responses to AZD1222 COVID-19 vaccine. For the study at large: It was second doses at about 4 or about 12 weeks that were pooled. Study-wide results and limits: Donors were largely white British and mainly female; clonal diversity was possibly underestimated. Two AZD1222 administrations were followed by greater Spike-specific TCR breadth and depth. Baseline serostatus was positive in only a handful of AZD1222 recipients.

Comment on this clone: Antigen specificity is unknown.

Using immunoSEQ multiplex PCR, the repertoire was profiled, and TCRdb retains in-frame clones only, with some absent. In the table there are about 82,000 clones, 90% to 95% of which are singletons. The sequence was collected from an adult in good health. Sequencing used peripheral blood, obtained on day 0 of AZD1222 vaccination.

DNA of the CDR3: TGTGCCAGCAGCTGCTGTGAGAGGGCAGACGAGCAGTACTTC. This translates into CASSCCERADEQYF. The chain is built from TRBV3-1 (or the pseudogene TRBV3-2) and TRBJ2-7, with a possible D match to TRBD2 (5 bases). V was shortened by 5 bases and J by 5 bases, with 16 bases between the two germline ends. There are 14 residues in the CDR3. The germline V gene has CDR1 LGHDT and CDR2 YNNKEL (reference sequence).